This T cell receptor (beta chain) was recovered during a study of blood T cell repertoires in COVID-19. Germline V lookup: CDR1 KGHDR, CDR2 SFDVKD. Germline trimming cut 3 bases from V and 4 bases from J; bases unmatched to any gene: 6. The CDR3 totals 16 residues. In the original processing: Reference gene primer amplification gave estimated nucleated cell counts. The repertoire was sequenced with immunoSEQ multiplex PCR; TCRdb's copy has only in-frame clones and lacks some. Clone size and the V and J calls come from that table; the DNA yielded D and trimming. Of around 63,000 clones listed, 81% are singletons.

The gene calls are TRBV24-1 and TRBJ2-1, with 9 bases that match TRBD2. Specimen: peripheral blood. The origin of this receptor is a woman aged 80 or over with active or convalescent COVID-19. The DNA of the CDR3 is TGTGCCACCAGTGATCGTAGCGGGGGCCGTTACAATGAGCAGTTCTTC. Its protein is CATSDRSGGRYNEQFF.